This entry concerns a single T cell receptor (beta chain). Its antigen is currently unknown. Distinct nucleotide sequences in the sample also encode this CDR3. Repertoires were generated with immunoSEQ multiplex PCR, while TCRdb's copy carries only in-frame clones and drops some. The data show under 2,500 clones, with 73% seen just once and roughly 34% held by the top ten. The sample is drawn from a study of chemoradiotherapy in HPV16-positive cancers. Study background: A couple of HPV16-positive patients' cells yielded candidate HPV-specific clones and common motifs.

Overall study results and limits: Better recurrence-free survival went with HPV-responsive T-cell expansion in HPV16-positive patients. The functional HPV-specific definition rests on just two HPV16-positive patients. During treatment, candidate HPV-specific clones and E7-related motifs expanded in tumor.

This CDR3 has 13 residues. Between the trimmed V and J ends, which lost 0 bases and 4 bases, there was a span of 5 bases. The germline gives CDR1 SGDLS, CDR2 YYNGEE. This TCR was sampled from a human donor with HPV-associated anogenital cancer. The chain has TRBV9 and TRBJ1-3; D ambiguous. This sample was obtained from a patient who underwent chemoradiotherapy. The CDR3 spells CASSVEGGNTIYF. The CDR3 DNA reads TGTGCCAGCAGCGTAGAAGGGGGAAACACCATATATTTT.